This T cell receptor beta chain was retrieved from a study of blood T cell repertoires in COVID-19. Study-wide context: Researchers got acute and convalescent COVID-19 samples from the United States, Italy and Spain. Nucleic acid was either cDNA or gDNA, and it came from T cells, B-cell-depleted T cells, or PBMCs.

V was pared by 1 base and J by 2 bases, with 12 bases between. The CDR3 covers 17 residues. Germline V gene lookup returns CDR1 SGHTA and CDR2 FQGNSA. As handled by the study authors: Nucleated cell number was recorded as an estimate derived from reference gene primer amplification. Method: immunoSEQ multiplex PCR; TCRdb's copy keeps in-frame clones and lacks some. V and J calls and clone size are copied from that table; D and trimming were computed from the DNA. In the table there are some 150,000 clones, about 86% of which are singletons. This TCR was sampled from a woman aged 55-70 years with acute or convalescent COVID-19. Specimen: peripheral blood. This rearrangement joins TRBV7-2 to TRBJ2-6; D is perhaps TRBD2 (6 bases). CDR3 nucleotides: TGTGCCAGCAGCTTAGATTCCGGGGGAACTGGGGCCAACGTCCTGACTTTC. Its protein is CASSLDSGGTGANVLTF. Variable domain in full (rest from reference TRBV7-2 and TRBJ2-6): GAGVSQSPSNKVTEKGKDVELRCDPISGHTALYWYRQSLGQGLEFLIYFQGNSAPDKSGLPSDRFSAERTGGSVSTLTIQRTQQEDSAVYLCASSLDSGGTGANVLTFGAGSRLTVL.